A selection of T cell receptor beta chains follows, all from one sample in a study of T cells in Graves' hyperthyroidism and ophthalmopathy. TCRdb re-called the multiplex PCR reads with MiXCR, one entry per CDR3 protein. The profile shows 300,000 to 500,000 distinct CDR3 sequences, over 13% of them singletons. The sample comprised blood. These receptor sequences come from a man between 45 and 60 years old with Graves' ophthalmopathy. Each CDR3 is given with its conserved first and last residue. The D gene is left open where the match is weak. Some rows mark clone size as missing; the rest say once, few, many or name a class of expanded clone.

j_call clone_size d_call v_call cdr3_aa cdr3_nt
TRBJ2-7 many TRBD2 TRBV12-5 CASGFVGTKKNEQYF TGTGCTAGTGGTTTCGTGGGGACTAAAAAGAACGAGCAGTACTTC
TRBJ2-5 . . TRBV29-1 CSVTAGNQETQYF TGCAGCGTAACGGCAGGGAACCAAGAGACCCAGTACTTC
TRBJ1-2 . . TRBV14 CASSQVLDRNYGYTF TGTGCCAGCAGCCAAGTACTGGACAGAAACTATGGCTACACCTTC
TRBJ2-5 . . TRBV27 CASTYSEVMYF TGTGCCAGCACCTACAGTGAGGTTATGTACTTC
TRBJ1-2 . . TRBV10-3 CAISESNDYGYTF TGTGCCATCAGTGAGAGTAATGACTATGGCTACACCTTC
TRBJ2-6 . TRBD1 TRBV28 CASIQGPGANVLTF TGTGCCAGCATACAGGGGCCTGGGGCCAACGTCCTGACTTTC
TRBJ2-3 many . TRBV5-1 CASTRGGSTDTQYF TGCGCCAGCACCCGGGGCGGTAGCACAGATACGCAGTATTTT
TRBJ2-7 . TRBD2 TRBV25-1 CASSDGGGRHEQYF TGTGCCAGCAGTGATGGCGGGGGGCGTCACGAGCAGTACTTC
TRBJ1-4 . . TRBV24-1 CATSASFPPIKLFF TGTGCCACCAGCGCCTCTTTTCCTCCTATAAAACTGTTTTTT
TRBJ1-2 . . TRBV27 CANSLSAGGYYGYTF TGTGCCAACAGTTTATCTGCGGGGGGATACTATGGCTACACCTTC
TRBJ2-7 many . TRBV11-2 CASSRWGLGGEQYF TGTGCCAGCAGTAGGTGGGGTTTAGGGGGCGAGCAGTACTTC
TRBJ1-2 many . TRBV2 CASRPGGWGYTF TGTGCCAGCCGCCCGGGGGGCTGGGGCTACACCTTC
TRBJ2-1 many . TRBV11-2 CASRKEGSRNEQFF TGTGCCAGCAGAAAGGAAGGGTCCCGCAATGAGCAGTTCTTC
TRBJ1-2 . . TRBV12-3/TRBV12-4 CASSPTLQGYGYTF TGTGCCAGCAGCCCCACGCTGCAGGGCTATGGCTACACCTTC
TRBJ2-5 many . TRBV27 CASSLSNGGRETQYF TGTGCCAGCAGTTTATCGAACGGGGGGCGAGAGACCCAGTACTTC
TRBJ2-5 many . TRBV12-3/TRBV12-4 CASEGDSEETQYF TGTGCCAGCGAAGGGGACTCCGAAGAGACCCAGTACTTC
TRBJ2-1 . . TRBV30 CAWSIGVYEQFF TGTGCCTGGAGTATAGGTGTATATGAGCAGTTCTTC
TRBJ2-7 many TRBD2 TRBV20-1 CSGAVPSGIYEQYF TGCAGTGGCGCTGTCCCTAGCGGAATCTACGAGCAGTACTTC
TRBJ1-1 once TRBD1 TRBV7-8 CASSLGDRVSMNTEAFF TGTGCCAGCAGTCTAGGGGACAGGGTATCGATGAACACTGAAGCTTTCTTT
TRBJ2-3 many TRBD1 TRBV28 CASSSPGQGTDTQYF TGTGCCAGCAGTTCTCCGGGACAGGGAACAGATACGCAGTATTTT
TRBJ2-4 many TRBD2 TRBV5-1 CASSQTSGGKNIQYF TGCGCCAGCAGCCAGACTAGCGGAGGTAAAAACATTCAGTACTTC
TRBJ2-7 . . TRBV19 CASSIKGSYEQYF TGTGCCAGTAGTATAAAAGGGTCGTACGAGCAGTACTTC
TRBJ2-2 few . TRBV12-5 CASGLLGGFANTGELFF TGTGCTAGTGGTTTGCTAGGGGGGTTCGCGAACACCGGGGAGCTGTTTTTT
TRBJ2-7 many . TRBV5-1 CASSLESRGGEQYF TGCGCCAGCAGCTTGGAGTCTAGGGGCGGAGAGCAGTACTTC
TRBJ1-2 many . TRBV19 CASTYLGTNYGYTF TGTGCCAGTACCTACCTAGGGACCAACTATGGCTACACCTTC
TRBJ2-1 many . TRBV2 CASRRGSSYNEQFF TGTGCCAGCAGACGGGGGAGCTCCTACAATGAGCAGTTCTTC
TRBJ2-4 many . TRBV7-8 CASSPGARARNIQYF TGTGCCAGCAGCCCCGGCGCCAGAGCGCGGAACATTCAGTACTTC
TRBJ2-7 many . TRBV20-1 CSADGMNRGSYEQYF TGCAGTGCGGATGGGATGAACCGGGGTTCCTACGAGCAGTACTTC
TRBJ2-5 many TRBD1 TRBV18 CASSPRTGGQETQYF TGTGCCAGCTCACCCCGGACAGGGGGCCAGGAGACCCAGTACTTC
TRBJ2-7 many TRBD1 TRBV7-2 CASSQMGTVYEQYF TGTGCCAGCAGCCAGATGGGGACAGTCTACGAGCAGTACTTC
TRBJ2-5 many . TRBV6-6 CASSYSWAGQETQYF TGTGCCAGCAGTTACTCTTGGGCAGGCCAAGAGACCCAGTACTTC
TRBJ2-3 many . TRBV5-4 CASSRTGERTDTQYF TGTGCCAGCAGCCGTACAGGCGAACGCACAGATACGCAGTATTTT
TRBJ2-1 many TRBD2 TRBV12-3/TRBV12-4 CASSRGLAGEREQFF TGTGCCAGCAGTCGGGGACTAGCGGGAGAAAGAGAGCAGTTCTTC
TRBJ1-4 many . TRBV11-2 CASSFGGGKLFF TGTGCCAGCAGCTTCGGCGGGGGGAAACTGTTTTTT
TRBJ2-5 few TRBD2 TRBV28 CASRSWAGGEETQYF TGTGCCAGCCGTTCATGGGCGGGAGGGGAAGAGACCCAGTACTTC
TRBJ2-1 few TRBD2 TRBV3-1 CASSQDSVLAGSYNEQFF TGTGCCAGCAGCCAAGATTCCGTACTAGCGGGCTCCTACAATGAGCAGTTCTTC
TRBJ1-5 many TRBD1 TRBV20-1 CSAQDRVEQPQHF TGCAGTGCTCAAGACAGGGTTGAGCAGCCCCAGCATTTT
TRBJ2-2 . . TRBV4-1 CASSQVSQPGELFF TGCGCCAGCAGCCAAGTCTCGCAACCCGGGGAGCTGTTTTTT
TRBJ2-5 many . TRBV2 CASSSGKTQYF TGTGCCAGCAGTTCAGGAAAGACCCAGTACTTC
TRBJ2-5 . TRBD2 TRBV14 CASSQGVSGRGMETQYF TGTGCCAGCAGCCAAGGAGTTAGCGGGAGAGGGATGGAGACCCAGTACTTC
TRBJ1-1 many . TRBV10-1 CASSDGVSGPNTEAFF TGCGCCAGCAGTGATGGTGTGTCAGGGCCCAACACTGAAGCTTTCTTT
TRBJ1-6 many . TRBV30 CAWSDDLGSPLHF TGTGCCTGGAGTGACGACCTAGGTTCACCCCTCCACTTT
TRBJ2-5 . . TRBV18 CASSPKGGAGETQYF TGTGCCAGCTCACCGAAGGGTGGGGCCGGGGAGACCCAGTACTTC
TRBJ2-7 few TRBD1 TRBV7-6 CASSPEADREMYEQYF TGTGCCAGCAGCCCCGAAGCGGACAGGGAGATGTACGAGCAGTACTTC
TRBJ2-7 . TRBD2 TRBV6-5 CASSYRTSGKISYEQYF TGTGCCAGCAGTTACCGGACTAGCGGGAAGATATCCTACGAGCAGTACTTC
TRBJ2-5 many TRBD2 TRBV3-1 CASSPYSAAGGRLETQYF TGTGCCAGCAGCCCCTATTCCGCAGCGGGAGGTAGACTTGAGACCCAGTACTTC
TRBJ2-1 . TRBD2 TRBV6-4 CASSEATSGGYNEQFF TGTGCCAGCAGTGAAGCGACTAGCGGGGGCTACAATGAGCAGTTCTTC
TRBJ2-1 many TRBD2 TRBV5-1 CASSGGLAGGKVEQFF TGCGCCAGCAGCGGGGGACTAGCGGGAGGGAAGGTTGAGCAGTTCTTC
TRBJ2-1 . TRBD2 TRBV4-1 CASSQDHPTSGKFF TGCGCCAGCAGCCAAGACCACCCGACTAGCGGGAAGTTCTTC
TRBJ2-1 many TRBD1 TRBV5-8 CASSSGTVRKNEQFF TGTGCCAGCAGCTCGGGGACAGTTCGTAAAAATGAGCAGTTCTTC
TRBJ2-3 few . TRBV3-1 CASSQGRRPQRETDTQYF TGTGCCAGCAGCCAGGGTCGTCGACCCCAGAGAGAGACAGATACGCAGTATTTT
TRBJ2-2 few TRBD2 TRBV28 CASSFYGTSGPKGGELFF TGTGCCAGCAGTTTCTACGGGACTAGCGGACCCAAGGGCGGGGAGCTGTTTTTT
TRBJ2-1 few . TRBV7-9 CASSLNQGYNEQFF TGTGCCAGCAGCTTGAATCAGGGGTACAATGAGCAGTTCTTC
TRBJ1-1 many TRBD1 TRBV18 CASSLQGRTEAFF TGTGCCAGCTCATTACAGGGGAGGACTGAAGCTTTCTTT
TRBJ2-2 many . TRBV20-1 CSAEDGLTGELFF TGCAGTGCTGAGGACGGACTCACCGGGGAGCTGTTTTTT
TRBJ1-5 many . TRBV30 CAWNPKGQPQHF TGTGCCTGGAACCCGAAGGGGCAGCCCCAGCATTTT
TRBJ2-5 . . TRBV5-1 CASSLGGTLLETQYF TGCGCCAGCAGCTTGGGGGGCACCCTCCTTGAGACCCAGTACTTC
TRBJ2-4 . . TRBV28 CASSLSALREAKNIQYF TGTGCCAGCAGTCTTTCGGCCCTCAGGGAGGCCAAAAACATTCAGTACTTC
TRBJ2-7 . . TRBV19 CASSYATYYEQYF TGTGCCAGTAGCTACGCCACCTACTACGAGCAGTACTTC